The 9 T cell receptor beta chains below come from one sample, sequenced in a study of early T cells in non-severe SARS-CoV-2 infection. TCRdb re-called the 5' RACE reads through MiXCR, storing one row per CDR3 protein. This table holds some 26,000 distinct CDR3 sequences, roughly 4.5% found once. The sample comprised whole blood. These receptors were taken from an adult who was a healthcare worker with PCR-confirmed SARS-CoV-2 infection or an uninfected control (not recorded which).

This clonotype was seen repeatedly, ten times or more. The chain carries TRBV3-1 and TRBJ1-2; D possibly corresponds to TRBD1 (5 bases). The CDR3 spans 12 residues. CDR1 LGHDT and CDR2 YNNKEL come from the germline V gene (reference sequence). V lost 3 bases to trimming and J lost 5 bases, with 7 bases between them. CDR3 DNA sequence: TGTGCCAGCAGCCAGACAGCTTATGGCTACACCTTC. Encoded protein: CASSQTAYGYTF.

This clonotype occurred many times. The rearrangement joins TRBV5-4 to TRBJ2-4; 7 positions match TRBD1. In germline, CDR1 is SGHNT, CDR2 YYREEE (reference sequence). V shed 3 bases, J shed 5 bases, and the junction held 11 bases outside the gene matches. This CDR3 is built from 16 residues. DNA for the CDR3: TGTGCCAGCAGCTGGCGACAGGGAAGTGTCGAAAACATTCAGTACTTC. Amino acid sequence: CASSWRQGSVENIQYF. Variable domain in full (rest from reference TRBV5-4 and TRBJ2-4): ETGVTQSPTHLIKTRGQQVTLRCSSQSGHNTVSWYQQALGQGPQFIFQYYREEENGRGNFPPRFSGLQFPNYSSELNVNALELDDSALYLCASSWRQGSVENIQYFGAGTRLSVL.

This clonotype was detected ten times or more. The chain carries TRBV7-9 and TRBJ1-4; the match to TRBD1 covers 9 bases. The CDR3 length is 16 residues. In germline, CDR1 is SEHNR, CDR2 FQNEAQ (reference sequence). V was clipped by 5 bases and J by 2 bases; unmatched bases: 6. CDR3 sequence: CASSPTGGATNEKLFF. As DNA, the CDR3 is TGTGCCAGCAGCCCTACAGGGGGCGCGACTAATGAAAAACTGTTTTTT.

This clonotype was counted at least ten times. V and J are TRBV18 and TRBJ1-4; 9 bases are shared with TRBD1. The CDR3 is 15 amino acids. Germline CDR1 and CDR2: KGHSH and LQKENI. Trimming took 5 bases from V and 6 from J; bases not matched to a gene: 7. CDR3 loop: CASSSDRGRYEKLFF. Here the CDR3 DNA reads TGTGCCAGCTCATCGGACAGGGGAAGATATGAAAAACTGTTTTTT.

This clonotype was counted at least ten times. The chain has TRBV6-5 and TRBJ2-2; 15 positions match TRBD2. The V gene end was trimmed by 5 bases and the J gene end by 7 bases; junction bases not matched to a gene: 11. The CDR3 has 18 amino acids. In germline, CDR1 is MNHEY, CDR2 SVGAGI. The CDR3 spells CASSPWGLAGGSGGELFF. The CDR3 DNA reads TGTGCCAGCAGTCCCTGGGGACTAGCGGGGGGATCCGGCGGGGAGCTGTTTTTT.

This clonotype was picked up many times. V usage is TRBV12-3 or TRBV12-4 and J usage is TRBJ2-3; no reliable D call. CDR3 length: 16 residues. Trimming removed 4 bases at V and 3 bases at J, with 17 bases between. The DNA of the CDR3 is TGTGCCAGCAGTTCCCGGGCTCCAGCGAAAACAGATACGCAGTATTTT. It specifies CASSSRAPAKTDTQYF.

This clonotype was seen ten or more times. The gene calls are TRBV11-2 and TRBJ2-1; 10 nucleotides agree with TRBD2. Losses at the gene ends were 5 bases for V and 6 bases for J; bases not matched to a gene: 7. The CDR3 length is 15 residues. Per germline, CDR1 SGHAT and CDR2 FQNNGV. The DNA of the CDR3 is TGTGCCAGCAGCCCAGCGGGGGGGCCGGGCAATGAGCAGTTCTTC. Its protein product is CASSPAGGPGNEQFF.

This clonotype was detected many times. This chain links TRBV10-2 with TRBJ1-1; 12 nucleotides align to TRBD1. CDR3 length equals 15 residues. V shed 2 bases and J 7 bases; nucleotides not matched to a gene: 5. Germline CDR1 is WSHSY and CDR2 is SAAADI. CDR3 bases: TGCGCCAGCAGTGAGCGGGACAGGGGGCGAAGTGAAGCTTTCTTT. This encodes CASSERDRGRSEAFF.

This clonotype occurred a few times. The gene calls are TRBV6-5 and TRBJ1-1; D is uncertain. CDR3 length: 13 residues. Trimming removed 5 bases at V and 1 base at J, with 8 bases between. Germline V gene lookup returns CDR1 MNHEY and CDR2 SVGAGI. The CDR3, as DNA: TGTGCCAGCAGTCAAACAACGAACACTGAAGCTTTCTTT. Translation gives CASSQTTNTEAFF.